This TCR beta chain is drawn from a study of shared clonotypes between healthy human individuals. Trimming removed 1 base from V and 4 bases from J, with 10 bases in between. The CDR3 contains 14 residues. Germline V gene lookup returns CDR1 MNHEY and CDR2 SMNVEV (reference sequence). The data were produced by immunoSEQ multiplex PCR, yet TCRdb's version contains in-frame clones alone and is incomplete. Among about 1 million clones listed, about 75% were seen once. The receptor comes from a man aged 18 to 30 in good health. The sequencing sample was made of memory CD4+ T cells sorted from blood. Subset: CD45RA-negative fraction. This sequence joins TRBV27 and TRBJ1-1, with a weak D call TRBD1 (5 bases). The CDR3 region has the DNA TGTGCCAGCAGTTTATGGGCAGGGCCCACTGAAGCTTTCTTT. Translating it yields CASSLWAGPTEAFF.